Below, one T cell receptor beta chain is given with its context. The target antigen is unknown. Germline V CDR1 and CDR2: LNHDA, SQIVND (reference sequence). This CDR3 spans 16 amino acids. J gave up 0 bases and V 8 bases, and 7 bases lay outside the gene matches. This record belongs to a study of cytomegalovirus exposure and HLA in healthy donors. PCR used 60 Vbeta primers and 13 Jbeta primers. Original processing notes: Among the unique TCR beta chains that a later analysis counted, about 81 million in all, about 11 million were shared. This table comes from immunoSEQ multiplex PCR, and its TCRdb copy is limited to in-frame clones, with some not included. V and J calls and clone size are as listed in that table; D and trimming were resolved from the DNA. In the table there are tens of thousands of clones, roughly 80% of which are singletons. Notes on the study in general: Certain sequence variants were highly shared and formed a cluster, and this cluster was likely a sequencing artifact.

Specimen: PBMCs. V is TRBV19 and J is TRBJ2-6; 7 bases agree with TRBD1. This TCR was recovered from a girl between 2 and 10 years old in good health and CMV-seropositive. The CDR3 spells CASGTGAHSGANVLTF. The DNA for the CDR3 is TGTGCCAGTGGAACAGGGGCCCACTCTGGGGCCAACGTCCTGACTTTC.